The entry that follows covers one T cell receptor beta chain sequence. No antigen is known for it. One end of the junction varies from germline; a read error may be responsible. This sample is part of a study of immune evolution from preneoplasia to lung adenocarcinoma. Findings of the study overall: Later-stage lesions appeared to have more T cells, more diversity, less clonality. Top clone frequencies peaked in normal lung, apparently declining through invasive adenocarcinoma.

There are 17 residues in the CDR3. The germline gives CDR1 SGHNT, CDR2 YYREEE (reference sequence). Profiled with immunoSEQ multiplex PCR; TCRdb holds only in-frame clones, not every one. The table has thousands of clones, around 79% seen once. Resections took place in Japan or China from about 2014 to 2017. H&E slides confirmed each diagnosis, reviewed by two pathologists independently. V usage is TRBV5-4 and J usage is TRBJ1-2; no clear D. The source of this sequence is an older donor with lung adenocarcinoma. What was sequenced was FFPE adjacent normal lung tissue. The CDR3: CANSTRTTPLTNYGYTF. The CDR3 DNA is TGTGCCAACAGCACCCGGACCACCCCGCTTACTAACTATGGCTACACCTTC. The whole variable domain, remainder taken from reference TRBV5-4 and TRBJ1-2, is ETGVTQSPTHLIKTRGQQVTLRCSSQSGHNTVSWYQQALGQGPQFIFQYYREEENGRGNFPPRFSGLQFPNYSSELNVNALELDDSALYLCANSTRTTPLTNYGYTFGSGTRLTVV.